The sequence of this TCR beta chain was determined in a study of vaccination and CD4 T cells after COVID-19. Study in general: The control cultures got either a CEFX pool, an HIV-1 Nef pool, or no peptide at all.

Treatment denoted: approximately nine-day PBMC culture with coronavirus spike peptide pools or control peptides (ViraFEST assay). Oncomine TCR Beta short-read sequencing was applied to DNA from cultured CD4+ T cells. TCRdb recomputed calls from the PCR reads with MiXCR, one row per CDR3 protein. The sample consists of some 11,000 distinct CDR3 sequences, 45% to 55% of them appearing once. The germline V gene encodes CDR1 KGHDR and CDR2 SFDVKD. With V trimmed by 7 bases and J by 4 bases, 9 bases remained unmatched. The CDR3 runs to 15 residues. As regards this clonotype: Its antigen is still unknown.

This TCR was recovered from a human donor who had recovered from COVID-19. The chain recombines TRBV24-1 with TRBJ2-3; 8 bases align to TRBD1. Sequencing input: CD4+ T cells from blood, cultured in vitro. The CDR3 nucleotides are TGTGCCACCAGCGAGGACAGGGTAAACCCAGATACGCAGTATTTT. Its translation: CATSEDRVNPDTQYF.